This TCR beta chain stems from a study of T cell changes during pregnancy in multiple sclerosis (dated by TCRdb to about 2019). Looking at the study overall: In women with multiple sclerosis, the researchers looked at how the T cell repertoire shifted as pregnancy progressed.

Details on this clone: Its target antigen remains unknown. There are no base qualities to consult, and no much larger clone falls within one base.

The CDR3 runs 13 amino acids, cysteine and phenylalanine included. Only the CDR3 region is kept as DNA, spanning 39 bases read in frame from base 1. V lost 2 bases and J lost 4 bases, and the count of bases not matched to a germline gene is 2. The germline V gene yields SGHDN for CDR1 and FVKESK for CDR2. The library relied on the immunoSEQ multiplex PCR assay. Not all clones reach the TCRdb copy of this immuneACCESS table, which keeps in-frame sequences only. Checked studies attribute under half of the gap to unresolved V genes and leave the rest unexplained. This sample gives over 75,000 clones in total; roughly 92% of them show up just once. Together, the top ten hold approximately 2.6% of the sample.

Source: peripheral blood, taken in the first trimester of pregnancy. The V gene is TRBV14 and the J gene is TRBJ2-7; 7 junctional bases match TRBD1. The TCR sequence derives from a female donor with multiple sclerosis, enrolled in a pregnancy study. The CDR3 here reads CASSQPQGYEQYF. The DNA sequence is given as TGTGCCAGCAGCCAACCACAGGGGTACGAGCAGTACTTC.